Below, 21 T cell receptor beta chains from the same sample are listed, as sequenced in a study of post-analysis software for immune sequencing data. Study-level results: Roughly five TRBV segments were more frequent in patients than controls; TRBV5-6, TRBV5-1 and TRBV20-1 belonged to this group.

These receptors have no identified antigens. The library was made from cDNA and included unique molecular identifiers. MiXCR, applied by TCRdb to the PCR reads, yields one record per CDR3 protein. This repertoire shows hundreds of thousands of distinct CDR3 sequences, under 70% found once; its top ten account for approximately 4.3%. The sample taken for sequencing was blood. Source of these receptors: a girl aged 10 to 17 with multiple sclerosis.

The CDR3 spells CASSLGLQVGDTDTQYF. CDR3 bases: TGCGCCAGCAGCTTGGGGCTACAAGTCGGGGACACAGATACGCAGTATTTT. This chain connects TRBV5-1 to TRBJ2-3, with TRBD2 as a possible D gene (5 bases). The germline V and J ends were trimmed by 0 bases and 2 bases, with 16 bases remaining between them. Germline V gene data show CDR1 as SGHRS and CDR2 as YFSETQ. This CDR3 has 17 amino acids. The full variable domain, its missing parts supplied by reference TRBV5-1 and TRBJ2-3, is KAGVTQTPRYLIKTRGQQVTLSCSPISGHRSVSWYQQTPGQGLQFLFEYFSETQRNKGNFPGRFSGRQFSNSRSEMNVSTLELGDSALYLCASSLGLQVGDTDTQYFGPGTRLTVL.

V is TRBV15 and J is TRBJ2-4; possible D gene TRBD2, 6 bases. V dropped 4 bases and J dropped 9 bases, with 10 bases sitting between them. Germline V CDR1 and CDR2: LNHNV, YYDKDF (reference sequence). CDR3 size: 12 residues. CDR3 loop: CATSNAGSIQYF. CDR3 DNA sequence: TGTGCCACCAGCAATGCGGGGAGCATTCAGTACTTC.

The rearrangement joins TRBV5-6 to TRBJ2-7, with a possible D match to TRBD2 (6 bases). The V and J ends lost 0 bases and 3 bases respectively, with 16 bases between them. CDR3 length equals 16 residues. CDR1 and CDR2 (germline): SGHDT, YYEEEE. The CDR3 here is CASSLALGRGDYEQYF. The CDR3 bases are TGTGCCAGCAGCTTGGCCTTAGGACGCGGGGACTACGAGCAGTACTTC.

CDR3 residues: CASSQNTALTDTQYF. The CDR3 region has the DNA TGTGCCAGCAGCCAAAACACGGCACTCACAGATACGCAGTATTTT. The rearrangement links TRBV3-1 to TRBJ2-3; D unclear. The CDR3 totals 15 residues. Per the germline V gene, CDR1 is LGHDT and CDR2 is YNNKEL (reference sequence). Trimming pared 2 bases from V and 2 bases from J, leaving 11 bases between.

CDR3 sequence reads: CATSREKRETQYF. The CDR3 DNA reads as TGTGCCACCAGCAGGGAAAAGAGGGAGACCCAGTACTTC. The chain combines TRBV15 with TRBJ2-5; D is ambiguous. The CDR3 extends over 13 amino acids. V was shortened by 3 bases and J by 5 bases, with 10 bases between the two germline ends. CDR1 is LNHNV and CDR2 is YYDKDF in the germline V gene (reference sequence).

The chain links TRBV6-6 to TRBJ2-7, with TRBD1 matching 9 bases. With V trimmed by 0 bases and J by 4 bases, 7 bases remained unmatched. Germline V gene lookup returns CDR1 MNHNY and CDR2 SVGAGI (reference sequence). The CDR3 is made up of 16 amino acids. This CDR3 is CASSYSIGQGTYEQYF. The CDR3 DNA sequence: TGTGCCAGCAGTTACTCGATCGGACAGGGGACTTACGAGCAGTACTTC.

This clonotype has a handful of counts. The J gene is TRBJ2-1, the V gene TRBV5-1, with 14 bases matching TRBD2. V was pared by 3 bases and J by 5 bases, with 7 bases of the junction left unmatched. The CDR3 has 17 amino acids. Per the germline V gene, CDR1 is SGHRS and CDR2 is YFSETQ. Here the CDR3 reads CASSSGLAGASNNEQFF. CDR3 in DNA: TGCGCCAGCAGCTCGGGACTAGCGGGAGCCTCGAACAATGAGCAGTTCTTC.

V and J are TRBV20-1 and TRBJ2-5; maybe TRBD1 (6 bases). The CDR3 has 14 amino acids. V lost 5 bases and J 5 bases, leaving 18 bases between the germline ends. Looked up from germline, CDR1 is DFQATT and CDR2 is SNEGSKA (reference sequence). CDR3 loop: CSAQLTGKKETQYF. The CDR3 nucleotides are TGCAGTGCTCAATTAACAGGGAAGAAGGAGACCCAGTACTTC.

J is TRBJ2-4 and V is TRBV7-6; 7 positions match TRBD1. The CDR3 consists of 15 residues. The ends lost 1 base at V and 7 bases at J; junction bases unmatched: 7. Per the germline V gene, CDR1 is SGHVS and CDR2 is FNYEAQ. CDR3 residues: CASSLGQGDRNIQYF. The CDR3 bases are TGTGCCAGCAGCTTAGGGCAGGGGGACCGCAACATTCAGTACTTC.

V is TRBV20-1 and J is TRBJ2-7; 9 nucleotides line up with TRBD1. The germline V gene has CDR1 DFQATT and CDR2 SNEGSKA (reference sequence). The CDR3 covers 14 residues. V was clipped by 4 bases and J by 3 bases; unmatched bases: 7. The CDR3 DNA sequence: TGCAGTGCTAATAGACAGGGGGTGAACTACGAGCAGTACTTC. Its protein is CSANRQGVNYEQYF.

CDR3 loop: CASSLDTGFTEAFF. The DNA for the CDR3 is TGCGCCAGCAGCTTGGATACAGGGTTCACTGAAGCTTTCTTT. The chain has TRBV5-1 and TRBJ1-1, with D possibly TRBD1 on 6 matching bases. This CDR3 is 14 amino acids long. Germline V gene sequence: CDR1 SGHRS, CDR2 YFSETQ. The ends were cut back, 0 bases at V and 4 bases at J, with 10 bases in the middle.

The DNA for the CDR3 is TGTGCCACCAGCAGGGCTGAGGGTTGGGAAGAGACCCAGTACTTC. Its translation is CATSRAEGWEETQYF. The genes are TRBV15 and TRBJ2-5, with a tentative D call TRBD2 (5 bases). Germline V CDR1 and CDR2: LNHNV, YYDKDF (reference sequence). The CDR3 has 15 residues. V lost 3 bases to trimming and J lost 3 bases, with 14 bases between them.

This clonotype was observed a handful of times. V usage is TRBV24-1 and J usage is TRBJ2-3, with unresolved D. Trimming cost V 4 bases and J 13 bases, with 20 bases left between them. The CDR3 runs to 14 residues. Germline V CDR1 and CDR2: KGHDR, SFDVKD. As DNA, the CDR3 is TGTGCCACCAGTGAACAAGGAGTCCCAAGTAGAAAGTATTTT. Translated, it gives CATSEQGVPSRKYF.

The CDR3 nucleotides are TGCAGTGCTAGAGAGCGGGGGATCTACGAGCAGTACTTC. Translation: CSARERGIYEQYF. The rearrangement uses TRBV20-1 and TRBJ2-7; 7 bases line up with TRBD2. CDR3 length: 13 residues. After removal of 0 bases from V and 3 bases from J, the junction contained 2 bases not matched to a gene. The germline V gene has CDR1 DFQATT and CDR2 SNEGSKA (reference sequence).

This clonotype came up a few times. V and J are TRBV12-5 and TRBJ2-1, with D perhaps TRBD2 (6 bases). Trimming left V 3 bases short and J 4 bases short, with 10 bases between. Germline-derived CDR1 and CDR2 are LGHNT and FRNRAP. The length of the CDR3 is 14 residues. CDR3: CASGLLTSYNEQFF. In nucleotides, the CDR3 is TGTGCTAGTGGTTTACTGACTAGTTACAATGAGCAGTTCTTC.

The chain carries TRBV7-9 and TRBJ2-1; the D gene is possibly TRBD2 (5 bases). The CDR3 runs 16 residues. Per germline, CDR1 SEHNR and CDR2 FQNEAQ (reference sequence). The ends were cut back, 5 bases at V and 7 bases at J, with 21 bases in the middle. CDR3 amino acids: CASSPRTVSRRNEQFF. Here the CDR3 DNA reads TGTGCCAGCAGCCCACGTACGGTGAGCCGGAGGAATGAGCAGTTCTTC.

The sample holds a few counts of this clonotype. V gene TRBV11-2 combines with J gene TRBJ2-1; D is undetermined. CDR3 size: 14 residues. Germline V gives CDR1 SGHAT, CDR2 FQNNGV. With 4 bases removed from V and 2 bases from J, the gap between germline ends came to 9 bases. CDR3 nucleotide sequence: TGTGCCAGCAGCTCCTTGCGTACCTACAATGAGCAGTTCTTC. Protein: CASSSLRTYNEQFF.

This clonotype appeared a single time. CDR3 DNA: TGTGCCAGCAGCTTAGGAACAGGCACAACTAACTATGGCTACACCTTC. Its protein product is CASSLGTGTTNYGYTF. The chain joins TRBV7-8 to TRBJ1-2; D perhaps matches TRBD1 (5 bases). The germline V and J ends were trimmed by 1 base and 0 bases, with 12 bases remaining between them. This CDR3 region has 16 residues. In germline, CDR1 is SGHVS, CDR2 FQNEAQ.

This clonotype is a singleton in its sample. This rearrangement joins TRBV29-1 to TRBJ2-6; D is unclear. Trimming left V 2 bases short and J 0 bases short, with 5 bases between. Germline V lookup: CDR1 SQVTM, CDR2 ANQGSEA. The length of the CDR3 is 14 residues. CDR3: CSVESFSGANVLTF. The CDR3 DNA is TGCAGCGTTGAATCGTTCTCTGGGGCCAACGTCCTGACTTTC.

The V and J genes are TRBV29-1 and TRBJ1-2; D is undetermined. The CDR3 has 16 residues. Germline CDR1 reads SQVTM; CDR2 reads ANQGSEA. V was cut by 3 bases and J by 0 bases, with 17 bases left in between. CDR3 sequence reads: CSVELRAGASNYGYTF. In nucleotides, the CDR3 is TGCAGCGTTGAGTTAAGAGCAGGTGCTTCTAACTATGGCTACACCTTC.

This sequence joins TRBV7-9 and TRBJ2-5; D not resolved. The J call may be faulty, since TRBJ2-7 better matches the DNA end. This CDR3 is built from 13 residues. Germline V lookup: CDR1 SEHNR, CDR2 FQNEAQ (reference sequence). The CDR3: CATTSRASDEQYF. CDR3 nucleotides: TGTGCCACCACATCCCGCGCCTCTGACGAGCAGTACTTC.